This is a list of T cell receptor beta chains from one sample in a study of blood T cell repertoires in COVID-19. Profiled with immunoSEQ multiplex PCR; TCRdb holds only in-frame clones, not every one. The sample has roughly 260,000 clones; around 85% are singletons. Sequenced material: PBMCs or T cells enriched from blood (not recorded which). Source of these receptors: a woman aged 50 to 60 who had recovered from COVID-19. Each CDR3 is given with its conserved first and last residue. The order of the fields is clone size, J gene, D gene, V gene, CDR3 protein, CDR3 DNA. The D gene is left open where the match is weak. Not all rows give a size; the values are once, few, many and, for expanded clones, a class.

clone size: -; J gene: TRBJ2-7; D gene: TRBD2; V gene: TRBV2; CDR3 protein: CASAGTSEFYEQYF; CDR3 DNA: TGTGCCAGCGCGGGGACTAGCGAGTTCTACGAGCAGTACTTC
clone size: -; J gene: TRBJ1-4; D gene: -; V gene: TRBV1; CDR3 protein: CTSSPRRPTEIGF; CDR3 DNA: TGCACCAGCAGCCCCCGACGCCCGACAGAGATAGGATTT
clone size: -; J gene: TRBJ2-1; D gene: TRBD2; V gene: TRBV11-2; CDR3 protein: CASSLAFGLAGGSSNEQFF; CDR3 DNA: TGTGCCAGCAGCTTGGCCTTCGGACTAGCGGGAGGAAGTAGTAATGAGCAGTTCTTC
clone size: -; J gene: TRBJ2-7; D gene: TRBD2; V gene: TRBV18; CDR3 protein: CASSPGTSVTNEQYF; CDR3 DNA: TGTGCCAGCTCACCCGGGACTAGCGTAACGAACGAGCAGTACTTC
clone size: -; J gene: TRBJ2-7; D gene: -; V gene: TRBV4-1; CDR3 protein: CASSLLNREGNLAARSYEQYF; CDR3 DNA: TGCGCCAGCAGCCTCCTAAATCGAGAGGGAAATTTAGCGGCAAGGTCCTACGAGCAGTACTTC
clone size: -; J gene: TRBJ2-1; D gene: -; V gene: TRBV5-4; CDR3 protein: CASSPNRDLGNEQFF; CDR3 DNA: TGTGCCAGCAGCCCGAACAGGGATTTAGGAAATGAGCAGTTCTTC
clone size: -; J gene: TRBJ1-3; D gene: -; V gene: TRBV19; CDR3 protein: CASAEMQASGNTIYF; CDR3 DNA: TGTGCCAGTGCTGAGATGCAGGCCTCTGGAAACACCATATATTTT
clone size: -; J gene: TRBJ2-2; D gene: TRBD2; V gene: TRBV28; CDR3 protein: CASRGAGANTGELFF; CDR3 DNA: TGTGCCAGCAGAGGAGCGGGAGCGAACACCGGGGAGCTGTTTTTT
clone size: -; J gene: TRBJ2-7; D gene: TRBD1; V gene: TRBV9; CDR3 protein: CASSGAGTGDYEQYF; CDR3 DNA: TGTGCCAGCAGCGGCGCCGGGACAGGGGACTACGAGCAGTACTTC
clone size: -; J gene: TRBJ2-7; D gene: TRBD2; V gene: TRBV23-1; CDR3 protein: CASSQNHSGSSYEQYF; CDR3 DNA: TGCGCCAGCAGTCAGAATCATAGCGGGAGTAGCTACGAGCAGTACTTC
clone size: few; J gene: TRBJ2-3; D gene: -; V gene: TRBV5-1; CDR3 protein: CASSWETDTQYF; CDR3 DNA: TGCGCCAGCAGCTGGGAGACAGATACGCAGTATTTT
clone size: once; J gene: TRBJ2-7; D gene: -; V gene: TRBV7-2; CDR3 protein: CASSLRSAAGGNEQYF; CDR3 DNA: TGTGCCAGCAGCTTACGGTCGGCCGCGGGCGGGAACGAGCAGTACTTC
clone size: few; J gene: TRBJ2-7; D gene: TRBD1; V gene: TRBV9; CDR3 protein: CASSVDTGAAYEQYF; CDR3 DNA: TGTGCCAGCAGCGTAGACACAGGGGCAGCCTACGAGCAGTACTTC
clone size: few; J gene: TRBJ2-1; D gene: -; V gene: TRBV5-1; CDR3 protein: CASSPGAPSSYNEQFF; CDR3 DNA: TGCGCCAGCAGCCCAGGGGCCCCGAGCTCCTACAATGAGCAGTTCTTC
clone size: -; J gene: TRBJ1-4; D gene: -; V gene: TRBV28; CDR3 protein: CASRGGRNNEKLFF; CDR3 DNA: TGTGCCAGCAGGGGGGGACGGAATAATGAAAAACTGTTTTTT
clone size: -; J gene: TRBJ1-1; D gene: TRBD1; V gene: TRBV12-3/TRBV12-4; CDR3 protein: CATKGQMNTEAFF; CDR3 DNA: TGTGCCACTAAGGGACAGATGAACACTGAAGCTTTCTTT
clone size: -; J gene: TRBJ1-1; D gene: TRBD1; V gene: TRBV19; CDR3 protein: CASSPRTGGVEAFF; CDR3 DNA: TGTGCCAGTAGTCCCAGGACAGGGGGGGTGGAGGCTTTCTTT
clone size: -; J gene: TRBJ2-7; D gene: -; V gene: TRBV5-1; CDR3 protein: CASSLGRPRSSYEQYF; CDR3 DNA: TGCGCCAGCAGCTTGGGACGCCCCCGGAGCTCCTACGAGCAGTACTTC
clone size: few; J gene: TRBJ2-2; D gene: TRBD2; V gene: TRBV9; CDR3 protein: CASRSGEGTNTGELFF; CDR3 DNA: TGTGCCAGCAGATCGGGGGAGGGGACGAACACCGGGGAGCTGTTTTTT
clone size: -; J gene: TRBJ1-2; D gene: TRBD1; V gene: TRBV28; CDR3 protein: CASSLWQGAKVGYTF; CDR3 DNA: TGTGCCAGCAGTTTATGGCAGGGGGCTAAGGTTGGCTACACCTTC
clone size: -; J gene: TRBJ2-1; D gene: -; V gene: TRBV9; CDR3 protein: CASSVEGGVREQFF; CDR3 DNA: TGTGCCAGCAGCGTAGAGGGAGGTGTAAGGGAGCAGTTCTTC
clone size: -; J gene: TRBJ1-1; D gene: TRBD1; V gene: TRBV28; CDR3 protein: CASSPGQRFTEAFF; CDR3 DNA: TGTGCCAGCAGTCCGGGACAGCGATTCACTGAAGCTTTCTTT
clone size: -; J gene: TRBJ2-5; D gene: -; V gene: TRBV27; CDR3 protein: CASSLGSTANWWETQYF; CDR3 DNA: TGTGCCAGCAGTTTAGGTTCCACAGCCAACTGGTGGGAGACCCAGTACTTC
clone size: -; J gene: TRBJ2-7; D gene: -; V gene: TRBV29-1; CDR3 protein: CSVEFRRATAYEQYF; CDR3 DNA: TGCAGCGTTGAATTTAGGAGGGCTACGGCCTACGAGCAGTACTTC
clone size: -; J gene: TRBJ1-2; D gene: TRBD1; V gene: TRBV2; CDR3 protein: CASRDRGPGYTF; CDR3 DNA: TGTGCCAGCAGGGACAGGGGCCCCGGCTACACCTTC
clone size: -; J gene: TRBJ2-1; D gene: TRBD1; V gene: TRBV28; CDR3 protein: CASSLTNPRTGYQSNEQFF; CDR3 DNA: TGTGCCAGCAGTTTGACAAACCCCCGGACAGGTTACCAATCCAATGAGCAGTTCTTC
clone size: -; J gene: TRBJ2-1; D gene: TRBD2; V gene: TRBV28; CDR3 protein: CASTVAGGRREEQFF; CDR3 DNA: TGTGCCAGCACTGTAGCGGGAGGGCGAAGGGAGGAGCAGTTCTTC
clone size: -; J gene: TRBJ1-5; D gene: -; V gene: TRBV27; CDR3 protein: CASSPGTGDLGQPQHF; CDR3 DNA: TGTGCCAGCAGTCCAGGGACCGGGGACTTAGGTCAGCCCCAGCATTTT
clone size: -; J gene: TRBJ2-7; D gene: TRBD2; V gene: TRBV28; CDR3 protein: CASSYREGTSGRKAYEQYF; CDR3 DNA: TGTGCCAGCAGTTACAGGGAAGGGACTAGCGGGAGAAAAGCCTACGAGCAGTACTTC
clone size: -; J gene: TRBJ2-1; D gene: -; V gene: TRBV5-1; CDR3 protein: CASSFGGRNNEQFF; CDR3 DNA: TGCGCCAGCAGCTTCGGGGGGCGAAATAATGAGCAGTTCTTC
clone size: -; J gene: TRBJ2-7; D gene: -; V gene: TRBV1; CDR3 protein: CTSSQPLDGGRISYEQYF; CDR3 DNA: TGCACCAGCAGCCAGCCCCTGGATGGCGGGAGAATTTCCTACGAGCAGTACTTC
clone size: -; J gene: TRBJ2-7; D gene: TRBD2; V gene: TRBV12-5; CDR3 protein: CASGLVSLAGVREQYF; CDR3 DNA: TGTGCTAGTGGTTTGGTAAGCTTAGCGGGAGTGCGCGAGCAGTACTTC
clone size: -; J gene: TRBJ2-6; D gene: -; V gene: TRBV5-1; CDR3 protein: CASSPVSGANVLTF; CDR3 DNA: TGCGCCAGCAGCCCGGTGTCTGGGGCCAACGTCCTGACTTTC
clone size: -; J gene: TRBJ1-2; D gene: -; V gene: TRBV9; CDR3 protein: CASSSRGRGYGYTF; CDR3 DNA: TGTGCCAGCAGCTCGCGTGGCAGGGGCTATGGCTACACCTTC
clone size: -; J gene: TRBJ2-7; D gene: -; V gene: TRBV19; CDR3 protein: CASSIGRFRAPYEQYF; CDR3 DNA: TGTGCCAGTAGTATTGGACGCTTCAGGGCCCCCTACGAGCAGTACTTC
clone size: few; J gene: TRBJ1-6; D gene: -; V gene: TRBV18; CDR3 protein: CASSPPNQSGFRFPHSLHF; CDR3 DNA: TGTGCCAGCTCACCACCGAATCAGTCCGGGTTTCGCTTCCCTCATTCCCTCCACTTT
clone size: -; J gene: TRBJ1-2; D gene: -; V gene: TRBV5-1; CDR3 protein: CASSLDFGGNNYGYTF; CDR3 DNA: TGCGCCAGCAGCTTGGATTTTGGAGGAAATAACTATGGCTACACCTTC
clone size: -; J gene: TRBJ2-3; D gene: -; V gene: TRBV19; CDR3 protein: CASSIAGIKDTQYF; CDR3 DNA: TGTGCCAGTAGTATCGCGGGGATCAAGGATACGCAGTATTTT
clone size: -; J gene: TRBJ1-6; D gene: TRBD1; V gene: TRBV27; CDR3 protein: CASSKKTGRFNSPLHF; CDR3 DNA: TGTGCCAGCAGTAAAAAGACAGGGAGATTTAATTCACCCCTCCACTTT
clone size: -; J gene: TRBJ1-2; D gene: TRBD1; V gene: TRBV29-1; CDR3 protein: CSVEGVTGGGYGYTF; CDR3 DNA: TGCAGCGTTGAAGGGGTGACAGGGGGCGGCTATGGCTACACCTTC
clone size: -; J gene: TRBJ1-1; D gene: TRBD1; V gene: TRBV28; CDR3 protein: CASSSWTGGAWKDEAFF; CDR3 DNA: TGTGCCAGCAGTTCCTGGACAGGGGGCGCTTGGAAGGATGAAGCTTTCTTT
clone size: -; J gene: TRBJ2-3; D gene: TRBD2; V gene: TRBV5-1; CDR3 protein: CASSLDSGTGSDTQYF; CDR3 DNA: TGCGCCAGCAGCCTGGATAGCGGGACGGGTTCAGATACGCAGTATTTT
clone size: -; J gene: TRBJ2-1; D gene: -; V gene: TRBV5-1; CDR3 protein: CASSTSHNEQFF; CDR3 DNA: TGCGCCAGCAGCACTAGCCACAATGAGCAGTTCTTC
clone size: -; J gene: TRBJ2-5; D gene: -; V gene: TRBV19; CDR3 protein: CASSLGVGAQYF; CDR3 DNA: TGTGCCAGTAGTCTGGGCGTCGGGGCCCAGTACTTC
clone size: once; J gene: TRBJ1-2; D gene: -; V gene: TRBV10-3; CDR3 protein: CAISDWTDGYTF; CDR3 DNA: TGTGCCATCAGTGACTGGACAGATGGCTACACCTTC
clone size: -; J gene: TRBJ2-5; D gene: TRBD2; V gene: TRBV9; CDR3 protein: CASSVVSGQETQYF; CDR3 DNA: TGTGCCAGCAGCGTAGTTAGCGGGCAAGAGACCCAGTACTTC
clone size: -; J gene: TRBJ2-1; D gene: -; V gene: TRBV28; CDR3 protein: CASSSLGTYNEQFF; CDR3 DNA: TGTGCCAGCAGTTCCCTCGGGACATACAATGAGCAGTTCTTC
clone size: -; J gene: TRBJ2-1; D gene: TRBD1; V gene: TRBV16; CDR3 protein: CASSQRVDRAYSNEQFF; CDR3 DNA: TGTGCCAGCAGCCAAAGAGTTGACAGGGCGTACTCCAATGAGCAGTTCTTC